The T cell receptor beta chain described here comes from a study of cytomegalovirus exposure and HLA in healthy donors (dated by TCRdb to 2016 to 2017). A note on the overall study: An earlier analysis of approximately 600 of the donors reported approximately 300 Gb of sequence data and more than 90 million unique TCR beta sequences from about 180 million T cells. A later genetic analysis took genome-wide SNP genotypes for about 55% of the roughly 670 donors and used that subset as a discovery cohort. Donor age, sex, ethnicity and CMV serostatus were collected together with the repertoire data. An earlier analysis of roughly 580 of the donors used high-throughput TCR beta sequencing to judge whether each TCR beta V gene segment behaved as functional or pseudogenic. High-throughput TCR immunosequencing, statistical association of individual TCRs with disease status, and machine learning were combined to predict cytomegalovirus infection status. Typing coverage varied by locus: 629-630 donors for A, B, C, DRB1 and DQB1; approximately 500 for DQA1; approximately 610 for DPA1; approximately 490 for DPB1. Roughly 290 gigabases of sequencing data and around 80 million unique TCR sequences made up an early release that covered approximately 700 HLA-typed donors. Every repertoire in the discovery cohort had been generated on one and the same sequencing platform. The study was designed to test whether signatures of past pathogen exposure could be identified by cataloging public T cell receptors. The study profiled the T cell repertoires of hundreds of subjects by immunosequencing and related them to cytomegalovirus serostatus. Among about 390 genotyped donors of the cohort, an average of about 240,000 unique TCR beta nucleotide sequences were sequenced per donor, roughly 18% of them non-productive. HLA typing included class I and class II loci at four-digit resolution. In the later analysis, no new phenotypic data were used to find candidate immune exposures; instead, reliance was placed on TCR beta sequences and their occurrence across donors. In addition to the first cohort of 666 subjects, a separate validation cohort of 130 or so different subjects was used. Of the roughly 430 genotyped donors, about 84% fell in the genetic ancestry cluster associated with self-reported Caucasian donors. Roughly 5 DR-DQ haplotypes were handled as single units for association and clustering because linkage in the cohort was strong. A later analysis re-analyzed previously published TCR beta repertoires from approximately 700 donors and added high-resolution HLA genotyping to study TCR occurrence patterns. What the research found in general, with its limitations: Linkage disequilibrium might explain the correlated functional status among segregating V segments, but an unknown experimental factor could not be ruled out. Three of the identified cytomegalovirus-associated TCR beta chains were confirmed in vitro to be specific for cytomegalovirus antigens. The study gave a list of 150 to 200 TCR beta chains associated with cytomegalovirus. A later genetic analysis associated a missense DCLRE1C variant with V-gene and J-gene trimming of TCR beta chains, and an independent cohort replicated the association. Across donors, most TCR sequences were observed very rarely, whereas some public TCRs were present in many individuals. Roughly uniform sequencing depth across donors was assumed in presence/absence analyses, although this assumption may not hold. According to the authors, the approach could potentially be generalized to other disease states and immunological phenotypes. A later analysis found that most CMV-associated TCR beta chains appeared HLA-restricted, with HLA associations seemingly driven largely by CMV exposure. In a later analysis, HLA-associated TCR beta chains showed more clonal expansion and lower generation probabilities than non-associated chains that were equally common. The 87-base-pair reads could not distinguish some IMGT-functional V segments, including TRBV6-2 and TRBV6-3, so those segments were excluded. Because HLA typing was missing for some donors at each locus, association tests included only the typed subset. According to a later analysis, TCR association rates differed among HLA loci, with DRB1 alleles showing the most associated TCRs and HLA-C alleles showing the fewest. A further reported finding was that TCR beta sequences accurately predicted the HLA-A and HLA-B alleles for most subjects in the first cohort. In an earlier analysis of approximately 590 of the donors, most TCR beta V segments were observed in productive rearrangements about 87% or about 30% of the time, broadly matching IMGT annotations. When HLA alleles, especially DR and DQ, strongly co-occurred, TCR associations were difficult to assign to individual alleles. Around 16 rarely observed V segments, including chromosome 9 orphons, were excluded from the earlier analysis of several hundred of the donors because counts were too low. In a later genetic analysis, fewer N-insertions in productive TCRs were reported among donors in an Asian-associated ancestry cluster than the roughly 700-donor mean. A cluster of highly shared sequence variants was judged likely to be a technical artifact of the sequencing pipeline. A later analysis associated some 17,000 TCR beta sequences with specific HLA alleles at a false discovery rate of 0.05. A later analysis reported that several top co-occurrence clusters appeared linked to parvovirus B19, influenza, CMV and Epstein-Barr virus. This cohort had only TCR beta chains sequenced, and the lack of alpha or paired-chain data limited which features could be detected. For the cohort, immune exposure information was limited to CMV serostatus. The classifier was reported to diagnose cytomegalovirus status with high specificity and sensitivity in both the original cohort and the validation cohort.

The library was produced with the immunoSEQ multiplex PCR assay. A mixture of 60 forward primers for TCR Vbeta segments and 13 reverse primers for TCR Jbeta segments was used in the multiplex PCR. The CDR3 region of rearranged TCR beta genes was amplified from genomic DNA by a multiplex PCR assay. Amplified TCR beta libraries were sequenced as 87-base-pair reads on the Illumina HiSeq System. The paper's data handling went like this. A later analysis counted about 80 million unique TCR beta chains across the 666 repertoires, and around 9.9 million of these chains were shared by at least two donors. Raw reads were error-corrected and collapsed into unique sequences with a nearest-neighbor algorithm that merged closely related sequences to remove PCR and sequencing errors. CDR3 sequences were aligned to IMGT reference sequences to assign V, D and J gene segments. For a sequence to be retained, at least a six-nucleotide match to both a V gene segment and a J gene segment was required. Rearrangements were called productive when the CDR3 lacked stop codons and stayed in frame with V and J; all others were non-productive. Following IMGT convention, CDR3 was defined as the stretch from the second conserved V-encoded cysteine up to the conserved J-encoded phenylalanine. Sequences without an unambiguous match to a single V gene segment were excluded from the earlier analysis of about 630 of the donors. An earlier analysis of a few hundred of the donors classified V segments as functional when productive rearrangements were above 56.7% and as segregating when the standard deviation between donors was above 5%. A statistical classification framework was built for diagnosing cytomegalovirus status from the catalog of TCR beta chain sequences. In a later analysis, V and J genes were assigned by comparing TCR nucleotide sequences against IMGT/GENE-DB human TR gene sequences. A later analysis assigned CDR3 sequences and most-parsimonious VDJ recombination scenarios with the TCRdist pipeline. In a later analysis, each TCR beta chain was defined by its CDR3 amino acid sequence together with its V-gene family, and reads lacking a unique V-gene family were excluded. In a later analysis, approximately 590 highly shared, low-generation-probability nucleotide sequences were removed to address suspected cross-contamination and a sequencing artifact. In a later analysis, a clonal expansion index for each public chain was calculated from normalized within-repertoire ranks of inferred template counts. Generation probabilities in a later analysis came from a VDJ recombination model fitted to out-of-frame rearrangements, and those results were checked against IGoR. Hypergeometric tests were used in a later analysis to score TCR-TCR, TCR-HLA and TCR-CMV co-occurrence, with a repertoire-size bias correction applied to the TCR pairs. A later analysis estimated false discovery rates by permuting HLA or CMV assignments 20 times. In a later analysis, co-occurring TCRs were grouped with DBSCAN, and TCRdist sequence similarity was added when clustering was performed within HLA-allele-positive subsets. For co-occurrence clustering, repertoires with fewer than 30,000 or more than 120,000 public chains were excluded, along with roughly 5 repertoires with anomalous nucleotide sharing. TCRdb took over this immuneACCESS table, retaining in-frame rearrangements with V and J assigned. Such tables are incomplete; in checked studies, under half of the missing clones stem from an unresolved V gene, and the remainder is unexplained. V, J and clone size are taken as reported in that table, and D and trimming were inferred from the DNA itself. For this sample, the table gives 180,000 or so clones. In total, the top ten clones hold approximately 0.74% of the sample.

V trim: 1 base; J trim: 8 bases; unmatched bases: 20. From a lookup of the germline V gene, CDR1 and CDR2 are SGHTA and FQGNSA. The CDR3 runs 19 amino acids, cysteine and phenylalanine included. CDR3 DNA is the only sequence kept; it has 57 bases, read in frame from the first base. Turning to this clone: It has no known antigen specificity.

The cohort comprised some 680 healthy bone marrow donors. Cohort members were all nominally healthy when sampled, although unrecorded immune exposures were likely present. The donor was CMV seronegative and was included in the group of a few hundred seronegative cohort members. Each donor provided a peripheral blood sample, and peripheral blood mononuclear cells were used for TCR beta sequencing. The Qiagen DNeasy Blood Extraction Kit was used to extract genomic DNA from the blood cell samples. The origin of this receptor is a boy between 10 and 17 years old in good health and CMV-seronegative. The sample taken for sequencing was PBMCs. The chain employs TRBV7-2 and TRBJ1-1, with 9 bases in between that match TRBD1. The CDR3 amino acid sequence is: CASSLGLRGGQGVSPEAFF. DNA sequence: TGTGCCAGCAGCTTAGGATTGAGGGGGGGACAGGGAGTGTCCCCCGAAGCTTTCTTT.